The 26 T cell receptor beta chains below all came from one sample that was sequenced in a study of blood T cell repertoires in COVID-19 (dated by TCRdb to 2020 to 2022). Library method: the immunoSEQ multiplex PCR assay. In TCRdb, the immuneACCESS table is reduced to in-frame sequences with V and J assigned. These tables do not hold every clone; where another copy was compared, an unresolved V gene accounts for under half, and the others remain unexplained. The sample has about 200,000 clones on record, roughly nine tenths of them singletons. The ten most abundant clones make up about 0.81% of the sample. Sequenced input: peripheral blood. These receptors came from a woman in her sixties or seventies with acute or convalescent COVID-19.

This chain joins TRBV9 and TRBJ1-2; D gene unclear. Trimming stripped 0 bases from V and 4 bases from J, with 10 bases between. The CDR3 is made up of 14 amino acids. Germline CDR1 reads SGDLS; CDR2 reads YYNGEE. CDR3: CASSVGPGSYGYTF. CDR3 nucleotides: TGTGCCAGCAGCGTAGGACCGGGAAGCTATGGCTACACCTTC.

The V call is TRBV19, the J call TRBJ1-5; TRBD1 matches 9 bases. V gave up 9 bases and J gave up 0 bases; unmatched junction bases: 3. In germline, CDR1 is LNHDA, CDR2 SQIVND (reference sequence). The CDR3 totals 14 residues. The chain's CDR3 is CASRDRVSNQPQHF. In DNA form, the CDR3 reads TGTGCCAGCAGGGACAGGGTTAGCAATCAGCCCCAGCATTTT.

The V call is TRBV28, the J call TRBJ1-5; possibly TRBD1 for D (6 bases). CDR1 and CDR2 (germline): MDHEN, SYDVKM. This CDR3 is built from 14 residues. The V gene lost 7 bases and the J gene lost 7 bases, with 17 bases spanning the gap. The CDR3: CASIGGGLHQPQHF. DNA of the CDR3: TGTGCCAGCATTGGCGGGGGGCTTCACCAGCCCCAGCATTTT.

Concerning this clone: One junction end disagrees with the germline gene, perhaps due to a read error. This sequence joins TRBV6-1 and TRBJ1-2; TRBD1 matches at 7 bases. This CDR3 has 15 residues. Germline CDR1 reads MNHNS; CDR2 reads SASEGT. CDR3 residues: CANSEARRGRYGYTF. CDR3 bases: TGTGCCAACAGTGAAGCGCGAAGGGGGCGGTATGGCTACACCTTC.

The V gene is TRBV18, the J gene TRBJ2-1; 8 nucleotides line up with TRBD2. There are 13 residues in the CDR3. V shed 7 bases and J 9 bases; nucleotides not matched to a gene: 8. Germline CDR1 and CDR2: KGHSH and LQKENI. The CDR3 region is CASLQSGGSEQFF. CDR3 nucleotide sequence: TGTGCCAGCTTGCAAAGCGGGGGCAGTGAGCAGTTCTTC.

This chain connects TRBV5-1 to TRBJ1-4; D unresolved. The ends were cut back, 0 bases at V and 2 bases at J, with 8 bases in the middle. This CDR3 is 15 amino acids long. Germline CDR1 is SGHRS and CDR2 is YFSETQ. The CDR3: CASSLAGLTNEKLFF. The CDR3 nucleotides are TGCGCCAGCAGCTTGGCGGGGTTGACTAATGAAAAACTGTTTTTT. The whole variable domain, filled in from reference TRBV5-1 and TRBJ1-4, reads KAGVTQTPRYLIKTRGQQVTLSCSPISGHRSVSWYQQTPGQGLQFLFEYFSETQRNKGNFPGRFSGRQFSNSRSEMNVSTLELGDSALYLCASSLAGLTNEKLFFGSGTQLSVL.

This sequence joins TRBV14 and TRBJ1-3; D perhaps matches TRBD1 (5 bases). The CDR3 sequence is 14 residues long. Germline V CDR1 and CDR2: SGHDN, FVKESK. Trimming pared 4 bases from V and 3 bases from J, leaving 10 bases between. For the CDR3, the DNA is TGTGCCAGCAGCCTCGGGACTATTGGAAACACCATATATTTT. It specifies CASSLGTIGNTIYF.

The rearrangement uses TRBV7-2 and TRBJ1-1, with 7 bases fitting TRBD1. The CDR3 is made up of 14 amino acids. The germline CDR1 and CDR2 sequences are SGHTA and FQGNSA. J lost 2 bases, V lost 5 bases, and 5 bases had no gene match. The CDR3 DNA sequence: TGTGCCAGCAGCAGAGGACAGGAAAACACTGAAGCTTTCTTT. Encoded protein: CASSRGQENTEAFF.

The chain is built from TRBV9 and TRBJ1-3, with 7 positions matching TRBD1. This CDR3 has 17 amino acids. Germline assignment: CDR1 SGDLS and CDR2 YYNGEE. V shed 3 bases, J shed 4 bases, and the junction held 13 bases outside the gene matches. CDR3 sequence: CASSDLPGGRAGNTIYF. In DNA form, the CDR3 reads TGTGCCAGCAGCGATCTCCCAGGGGGGCGCGCGGGAAACACCATATATTTT.

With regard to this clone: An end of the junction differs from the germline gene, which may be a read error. In DNA form, the CDR3 reads TGCGCCAGCACCTTGTATTCCAGGGGCTATTCACCCCTCCACTTT. As protein: CASTLYSRGYSPLHF. This sequence joins TRBV5-1 and TRBJ1-6, with a tentative D call TRBD1 (6 bases). Germline V gene data show CDR1 as SGHRS and CDR2 as YFSETQ. This CDR3 is 15 amino acids long. The full variable domain, rest sourced from reference TRBV5-1 and TRBJ1-6, is KAGVTQTPRYLIKTRGQQVTLSCSPISGHRSVSWYQQTPGQGLQFLFEYFSETQRNKGNFPGRFSGRQFSNSRSEMNVSTLELGDSALYLCASTLYSRGYSPLHFGNGTRLTVT.

CDR3 region: CASSRLYEQYF. The CDR3 region has the DNA TGTGCCAGCAGCCGACTTTACGAGCAGTACTTC. The V and J genes are TRBV3-1 (or the pseudogene TRBV3-2) and TRBJ2-7, with D unclear. Germline values: CDR1 LGHDT, CDR2 YNNKEL (reference sequence). V shed 4 bases and J shed 4 bases, with 5 bases lying between them. The CDR3 consists of 11 residues.

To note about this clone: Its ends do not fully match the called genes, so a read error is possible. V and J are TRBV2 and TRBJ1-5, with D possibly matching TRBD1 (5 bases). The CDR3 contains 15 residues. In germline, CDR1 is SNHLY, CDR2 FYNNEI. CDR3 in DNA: TGTGCCAGCACTGAAGAAACAGGTGTACGTCAGCCCCAGCATTTT. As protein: CASTEETGVRQPQHF.

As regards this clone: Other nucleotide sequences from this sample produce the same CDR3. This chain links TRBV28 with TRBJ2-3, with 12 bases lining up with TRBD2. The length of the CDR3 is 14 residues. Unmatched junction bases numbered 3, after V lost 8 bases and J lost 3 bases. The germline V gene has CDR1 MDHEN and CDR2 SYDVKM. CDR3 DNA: TGTGCCAGCGAGACTAGCGGGAGTACAGATACGCAGTATTTT. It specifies CASETSGSTDTQYF. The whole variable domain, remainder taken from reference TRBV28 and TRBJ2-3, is DVKVTQSSRYLVKRTGEKVFLECVQDMDHENMFWYRQDPGLGLRLIYFSYDVKMKEKGDIPEGYSVSREKKERFSLILESASTNQTSMYLCASETSGSTDTQYFGPGTRLTVL.

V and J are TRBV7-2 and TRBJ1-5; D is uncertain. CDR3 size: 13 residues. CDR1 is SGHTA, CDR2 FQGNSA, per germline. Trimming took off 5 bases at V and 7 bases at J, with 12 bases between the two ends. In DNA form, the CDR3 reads TGTGCCAGCAGCCTCCAGACAAACCAGCCCCAGCATTTT. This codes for CASSLQTNQPQHF.

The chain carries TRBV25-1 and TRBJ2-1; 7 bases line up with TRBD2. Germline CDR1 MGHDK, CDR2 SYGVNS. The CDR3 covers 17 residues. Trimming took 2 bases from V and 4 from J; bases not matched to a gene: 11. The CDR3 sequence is CASSERSPAGSYNEQFF. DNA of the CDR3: TGTGCCAGCAGTGAAAGGTCCCCAGCGGGGTCTTACAATGAGCAGTTCTTC.

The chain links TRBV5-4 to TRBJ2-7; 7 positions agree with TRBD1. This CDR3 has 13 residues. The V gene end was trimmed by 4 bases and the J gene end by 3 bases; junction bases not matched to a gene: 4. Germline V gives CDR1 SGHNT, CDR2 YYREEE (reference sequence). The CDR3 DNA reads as TGTGCCAGCAGCACCCGGGACAGCTACGAGCAGTACTTC. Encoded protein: CASSTRDSYEQYF.

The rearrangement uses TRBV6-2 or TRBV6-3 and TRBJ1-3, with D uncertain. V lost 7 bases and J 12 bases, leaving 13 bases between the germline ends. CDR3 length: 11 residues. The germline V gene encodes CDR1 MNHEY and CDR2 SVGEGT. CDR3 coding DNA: TGTGCCAGCACCCCCGGGAGTAACATATATTTT. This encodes CASTPGSNIYF.

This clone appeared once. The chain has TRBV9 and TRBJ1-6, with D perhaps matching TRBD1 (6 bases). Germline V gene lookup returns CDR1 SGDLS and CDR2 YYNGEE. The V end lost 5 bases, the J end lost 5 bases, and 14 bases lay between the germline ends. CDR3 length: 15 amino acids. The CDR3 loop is CASSAGQNNNSPLHF. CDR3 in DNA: TGTGCCAGCAGTGCCGGACAGAATAATAATTCACCCCTCCACTTT.

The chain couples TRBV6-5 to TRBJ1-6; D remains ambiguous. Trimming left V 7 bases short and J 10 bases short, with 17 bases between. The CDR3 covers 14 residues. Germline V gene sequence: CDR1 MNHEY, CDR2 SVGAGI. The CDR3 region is CASILMFPGSPLHF. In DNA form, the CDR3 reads TGTGCCAGCATCCTCATGTTCCCCGGGTCACCCCTCCACTTT.

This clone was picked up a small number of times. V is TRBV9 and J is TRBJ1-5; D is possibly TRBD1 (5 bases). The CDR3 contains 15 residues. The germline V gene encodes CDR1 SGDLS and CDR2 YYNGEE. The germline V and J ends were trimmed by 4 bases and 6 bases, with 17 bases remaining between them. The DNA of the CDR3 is TGTGCCAGCAGCCCCTATTATGGGGGGGGTCAGCCCCAGCATTTT. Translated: CASSPYYGGGQPQHF.

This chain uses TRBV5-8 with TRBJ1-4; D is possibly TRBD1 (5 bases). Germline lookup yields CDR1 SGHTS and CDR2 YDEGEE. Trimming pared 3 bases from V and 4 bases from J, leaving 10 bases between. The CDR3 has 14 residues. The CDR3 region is CASSSGFLNEKLFF. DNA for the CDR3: TGTGCCAGCAGCTCAGGGTTCCTTAATGAAAAACTGTTTTTT.

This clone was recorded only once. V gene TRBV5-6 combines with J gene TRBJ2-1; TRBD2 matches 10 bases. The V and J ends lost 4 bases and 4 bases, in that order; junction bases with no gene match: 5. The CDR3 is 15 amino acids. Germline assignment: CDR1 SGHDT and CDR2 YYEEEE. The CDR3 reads CASSISGRRYNEQFF. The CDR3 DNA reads TGTGCCAGCAGCATTAGCGGGAGGCGGTACAATGAGCAGTTCTTC.

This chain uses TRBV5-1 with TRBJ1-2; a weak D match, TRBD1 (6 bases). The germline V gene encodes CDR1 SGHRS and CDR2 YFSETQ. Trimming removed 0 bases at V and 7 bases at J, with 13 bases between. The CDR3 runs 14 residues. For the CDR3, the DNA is TGCGCCAGCAGCTTGGAACAGGGCAGGCGTGGCTACACCTTC. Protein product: CASSLEQGRRGYTF.

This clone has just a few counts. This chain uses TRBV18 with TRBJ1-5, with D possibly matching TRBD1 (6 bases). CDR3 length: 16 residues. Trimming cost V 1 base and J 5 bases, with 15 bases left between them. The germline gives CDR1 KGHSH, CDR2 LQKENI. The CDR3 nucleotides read TGTGCCAGCTCACCACAAACGGGGGGCAAGTATCAGCCCCAGCATTTT. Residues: CASSPQTGGKYQPQHF.

The CDR3 loop reads CASSPLPTGEFIEAFF. The CDR3, as DNA: TGTGCCAGCTCACCATTACCCACAGGGGAATTTATTGAAGCTTTCTTT. The chain employs TRBV18 and TRBJ1-1, with 7 bases identical to TRBD1. The V gene's germline CDR1 is KGHSH and CDR2 LQKENI. This CDR3 contains 16 residues. The trim removed 2 bases at V and 7 bases at J, leaving 13 bases unmatched.

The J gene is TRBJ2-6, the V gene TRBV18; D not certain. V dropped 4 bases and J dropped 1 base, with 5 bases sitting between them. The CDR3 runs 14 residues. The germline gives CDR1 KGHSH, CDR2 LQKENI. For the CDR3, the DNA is TGTGCCAGCTCACGTGCGTCTGGGGCCAACGTCCTGACTTTC. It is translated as CASSRASGANVLTF. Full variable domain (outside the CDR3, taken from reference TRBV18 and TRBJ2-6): NAGVMQNPRHLVRRRGQEARLRCSPMKGHSHVYWYRQLPEEGLKFMVYLQKENIIDESGMPKERFSAEFPKEGPSILRIQQVVRGDSAAYFCASSRASGANVLTFGAGSRLTVL.